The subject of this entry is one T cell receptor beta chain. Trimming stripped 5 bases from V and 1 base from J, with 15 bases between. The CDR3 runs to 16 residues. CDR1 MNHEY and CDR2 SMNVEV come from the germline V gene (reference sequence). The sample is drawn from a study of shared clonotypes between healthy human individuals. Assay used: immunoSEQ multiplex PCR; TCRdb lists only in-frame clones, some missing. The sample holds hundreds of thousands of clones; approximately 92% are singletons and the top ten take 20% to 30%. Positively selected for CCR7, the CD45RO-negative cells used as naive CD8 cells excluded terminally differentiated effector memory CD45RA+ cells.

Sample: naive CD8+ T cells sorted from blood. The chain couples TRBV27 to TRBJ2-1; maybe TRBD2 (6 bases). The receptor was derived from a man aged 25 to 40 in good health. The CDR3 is CASSPLGGASYNEQFF. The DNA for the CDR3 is TGTGCCAGCAGTCCGCTCGGGGGAGCTTCCTACAATGAGCAGTTCTTC.